Sequencing of this T cell receptor (beta chain) was carried out in a study of T cell responses to AZD1222 COVID-19 vaccine. Overall study results and limits: Breadth and depth of Spike-specific TCRs rose after two AZD1222 doses.

For this clone: Its cognate antigen is unknown.

The CDR3 contains 15 residues. From germline, CDR1 is MNHEY and CDR2 SVGEGT. Trimming took 2 bases from V and 7 from J; bases not matched to a gene: 4. TCRdb's copy holds only in-frame clones and misses some; the assay was immunoSEQ multiplex PCR. The table includes approximately 140,000 clones, about 88% detected once. V usage is TRBV6-2 or TRBV6-3 and J usage is TRBJ2-1, with TRBD2 identical over 11 bases. This clonotype was obtained from an adult in good health. The material was peripheral blood, obtained on day 0 of AZD1222 vaccination. The CDR3 is CASSYRLAGGNEQFF. CDR3 coding DNA: TGTGCCAGCAGTTACCGGCTAGCGGGAGGTAATGAGCAGTTCTTC.